This passage covers 29 T cell receptor beta chains from one sample sequenced in a study of CD8+CD57+ T cells in acquired aplastic anemia. TCR beta VDJ combinations and CDR3 sequences were profiled from genomic DNA. From the reads, TCRdb called clonotypes with MiXCR, one entry per CDR3 protein. The table has approximately 45,000 distinct CDR3 sequences, approximately 78% seen once. The source material was sorted CD4+, CD8+, or CD8+CD57+ T cells (not recorded which) from PBMCs. Receptors originate from a human donor in good health, serving as a control.

This chain uses TRBV24-1 with TRBJ2-1; unclear D gene. From germline, CDR1 is KGHDR and CDR2 SFDVKD. V shed 2 bases and J shed 8 bases, with 3 bases lying between them. This CDR3 spans 11 amino acids. The CDR3 sequence: CATSDSYEQFF. In nucleotides, the CDR3 is TGTGCCACCAGTGATTCCTATGAGCAGTTCTTC.

The chain employs TRBV29-1 and TRBJ1-2; 10 nucleotides align to TRBD1. This CDR3 region has 13 residues. Germline-derived CDR1 and CDR2 are SQVTM and ANQGSEA. Trimming cost V 5 bases and J 8 bases; bases outside gene matches: 8. In DNA, the CDR3 is TGCAGCGTTCCGGGACAGGGGATGGAAGGCTACACCTTC. It specifies CSVPGQGMEGYTF.

The chain links TRBV2 to TRBJ2-7; D unresolved. Between the trimmed V and J ends, which lost 8 bases and 4 bases, there was a span of 12 bases. This CDR3 has 12 residues. Germline CDR1 is SNHLY and CDR2 is FYNNEI. The CDR3 is CASAQAEYEQYF. In DNA form, the CDR3 reads TGTGCCAGCGCCCAGGCAGAATACGAGCAGTACTTC.

This chain links TRBV2 with TRBJ1-1; D not resolved. V lost 6 bases to trimming and J lost 5 bases, with 13 bases between them. CDR3 size: 13 residues. CDR1 SNHLY and CDR2 FYNNEI come from the germline V gene. The DNA of the CDR3 is TGTGCCAGCAGAGGGTCCTCCGGGACTGAAGCTTTCTTT. Translation: CASRGSSGTEAFF.

This clonotype has at least ten counts. This is likely a read error, given that the CDR3 carries no conserved phenylalanine or tryptophan at its end. V and J are TRBV13 and TRBJ1-1; D might be TRBD1 (5 bases). Germline lookup yields CDR1 PRHDT and CDR2 FYEKMQ (reference sequence). The CDR3 extends over 14 amino acids. In DNA, the CDR3 is TGTACCAGCAGTCTCGAGGGCGGGGGTAAGGGAGCTTTCCTT. It codes for CTSSLEGGGKGAFL.

This clonotype has just a few counts. V usage is TRBV7-2 and J usage is TRBJ1-2; 7 positions match TRBD1. The trim removed 5 bases at V and 4 bases at J, leaving 7 bases unmatched. In germline, CDR1 is SGHTA, CDR2 FQGNSA. This CDR3 is built from 14 residues. This CDR3 is CASSRLTGIYGYTF. As DNA, the CDR3 is TGTGCCAGCAGCCGATTGACAGGGATCTATGGCTACACCTTC.

The chain employs TRBV10-3 and TRBJ1-2; tentative D call: TRBD1 (5 bases). The V and J ends lost 0 bases and 7 bases respectively, with 18 bases between them. Germline CDR1 reads ENHRY; CDR2 reads SYGVKD. CDR3 length equals 16 residues. The CDR3 nucleotides are TGTGCCATCAGTGAGTCGATGGGGGGAGATCTTCTTGGCTACACCTTC. Translating it yields CAISESMGGDLLGYTF.

This clonotype showed up many times. The chain has TRBV11-2 and TRBJ2-7; a weak D match, TRBD1 (6 bases). This CDR3 has 13 amino acids. Germline V gives CDR1 SGHAT, CDR2 FQNNGV. V lost 6 bases to trimming and J lost 3 bases, with 12 bases between them. The CDR3 sequence is CASRSGTYYEQYF. In DNA form, the CDR3 reads TGTGCCAGCAGATCCGGGACATACTACGAGCAGTACTTC.

The chain couples TRBV5-1 to TRBJ2-5, with D unresolved. The CDR3 sequence is 12 residues long. The germline gives CDR1 SGHRS, CDR2 YFSETQ. V was cut by 1 base and J by 5 bases, with 6 bases left in between. This chain's CDR3 is CASSLQRETQYF. In DNA, the CDR3 is TGCGCCAGCAGCTTGCAGAGGGAGACCCAGTACTTC.

This clonotype was counted once. As DNA, the CDR3 is TGTGCCAGCAGCTTATTATTGCAGGCTGGAAGTTCACCCCTCCACTTT. Amino acids: CASSLLLQAGSSPLHF. The chain is built from TRBV11-2 and TRBJ1-6; no clear D. Germline V lookup: CDR1 SGHAT, CDR2 FQNNGV. The CDR3 extends over 16 amino acids. Trimming removed 2 bases from V and 9 bases from J, with 17 bases in between. The variable domain in full, with the rest retrieved from reference TRBV11-2 and TRBJ1-6, is EAGVAQSPRYKIIEKRQSVAFWCNPISGHATLYWYQQILGQGPKLLIQFQNNGVVDDSQLPKDRFSAERLKGVDSTLKIQPAKLEDSAVYLCASSLLLQAGSSPLHFGNGTRLTVT.

The chain combines TRBV20-1 with TRBJ1-6; D is unresolved. The CDR3 loop spans 14 amino acids. Germline V gives CDR1 DFQATT, CDR2 SNEGSKA (reference sequence). Trimming pared 0 bases from V and 11 bases from J, leaving 14 bases between. The CDR3 DNA reads TGCAGTGCTAGAGATCCCTTTGTAGGGACACCCCTCCACTTT. Translating it yields CSARDPFVGTPLHF.

The table lists this clonotype with many counts. V and J are TRBV6-5 and TRBJ2-7; D gene uncertain. Germline-derived CDR1 and CDR2 are MNHEY and SVGAGI. The CDR3 has 15 residues. Trimming removed 2 bases from V and 1 base from J, with 12 bases in between. The chain's CDR3 is CASSYEASGSYEQYF. In DNA form, the CDR3 reads TGTGCCAGCAGTTACGAGGCCTCCGGGTCCTACGAGCAGTACTTC.

The table lists this clonotype with a few counts. The V gene is TRBV19, the J gene TRBJ1-6, with 8 bases lining up with TRBD1. Germline loops: CDR1 LNHDA, CDR2 SQIVND (reference sequence). The CDR3 is 13 residues long. J lost 7 bases, V lost 6 bases, and 2 bases had no gene match. In nucleotides, the CDR3 is TGTGCCAGTAGGGACAGGGACAATTCACCCCTCCACTTT. Amino acid sequence: CASRDRDNSPLHF.

The chain recombines TRBV29-1 with TRBJ1-1; D is perhaps TRBD1 (5 bases). This CDR3 contains 12 residues. V gave up 3 bases and J gave up 10 bases, with 15 bases separating them. The germline gives CDR1 SQVTM, CDR2 ANQGSEA. The CDR3 nucleotides are TGCAGCGTTGAGGGACGGGGGGAGCGAGCTTTCTTT. Amino acids: CSVEGRGERAFF.

V is TRBV29-1 and J is TRBJ1-1, with unresolved D. The V gene's germline CDR1 is SQVTM and CDR2 ANQGSEA. CDR3 length: 14 amino acids. V was shortened by 4 bases and J by 4 bases, with 16 bases between the two germline ends. Here the CDR3 reads CSVVTNLGSTEAFF. The DNA for the CDR3 is TGCAGCGTTGTGACGAATTTGGGGAGCACTGAAGCTTTCTTT.

The V and J genes are TRBV10-3 and TRBJ1-6; a weak D match, TRBD1 (6 bases). Germline V gene sequence: CDR1 ENHRY, CDR2 SYGVKD. The CDR3 totals 13 residues. V lost 2 bases, J lost 9 bases, and 8 bases lay in between. DNA of the CDR3: TGTGCCATCAGTGAGATAGGGGGTTCACCCCTCCACTTT. Translated, it gives CAISEIGGSPLHF.

By sample fraction, this clonotype is medium-sized. V usage is TRBV7-9 and J usage is TRBJ1-5; D is undetermined. The CDR3 runs 14 residues. V lost 1 base and J 3 bases, leaving 7 bases between the germline ends. Germline values: CDR1 SEHNR, CDR2 FQNEAQ (reference sequence). The DNA of the CDR3 is TGTGCCAGCAGCTTAGGACATCTCAATCAGCCCCAGCATTTT. It specifies CASSLGHLNQPQHF. The entire variable domain, with the rest obtained from reference TRBV7-9 and TRBJ1-5, is as follows: DTGVSQNPRHKITKRGQNVTFRCDPISEHNRLYWYRQTLGQGPEFLTYFQNEAQLEKSRLLSDRFSAERPKGSFSTLEIQRTEQGDSAMYLCASSLGHLNQPQHFGDGTRLSIL.

The rearrangement joins TRBV7-9 to TRBJ2-7; no reliable D call. Germline V CDR1 and CDR2: SEHNR, FQNEAQ (reference sequence). CDR3 length: 13 residues. V lost 6 bases, J lost 5 bases, and 14 bases lay in between. CDR3 sequence reads: CASRRIVGNEQYF. CDR3 DNA: TGTGCCAGCAGACGGATTGTTGGCAACGAGCAGTACTTC.

The V gene is TRBV19, the J gene TRBJ1-5; a possible D gene is TRBD1 (5 bases). V dropped 6 bases and J dropped 9 bases, with 15 bases sitting between them. The germline V gene encodes CDR1 LNHDA and CDR2 SQIVND (reference sequence). The CDR3 totals 13 residues. The CDR3 loop is CASRDKDRWPQHF. The CDR3 DNA reads as TGTGCCAGTAGGGACAAGGACCGGTGGCCCCAGCATTTT.

V usage is TRBV24-1 and J usage is TRBJ2-1, with D unclear. Germline V gene lookup returns CDR1 KGHDR and CDR2 SFDVKD. Trimming left V 11 bases short and J 7 bases short, with 14 bases between. The CDR3 has 12 amino acids. CDR3 sequence: CASTHTTNEQFF. DNA for the CDR3: TGTGCCAGCACCCACACAACGAATGAGCAGTTCTTC.

The chain recombines TRBV20-1 with TRBJ2-1; 10 bases align to TRBD2. In germline, CDR1 is DFQATT, CDR2 SNEGSKA (reference sequence). V lost 5 bases and J lost 0; bases outside the gene matches: 4. The CDR3 covers 15 residues. The CDR3 DNA reads TGCAGTGCTCCCCTAGCGGGGGTCTCCTACAATGAGCAGTTCTTC. It specifies CSAPLAGVSYNEQFF.

This chain links TRBV24-1 with TRBJ2-7; weak D call: TRBD1 (5 bases). CDR1 and CDR2 from the germline V gene are KGHDR and SFDVKD. This CDR3 spans 15 amino acids. V was shortened by 8 bases and J by 3 bases, with 19 bases between the two germline ends. The CDR3 bases are TGTGCCACCACTACGTGGGGCGGATACTACTACGAGCAGTACGTC. It is translated as CATTTWGGYYYEQYV.

The J gene is TRBJ2-7, the V gene TRBV19, with TRBD2 identical over 13 bases. Looked up from germline, CDR1 is LNHDA and CDR2 is SQIVND (reference sequence). With 8 bases clipped from V and 3 bases from J, the junction kept 13 bases outside the gene matches. CDR3 length equals 17 residues. The CDR3: CASGRTGTSGTFYEQYF. The CDR3 coding sequence is TGTGCCAGTGGGAGAACGGGGACTAGCGGGACGTTCTACGAGCAGTACTTC. Full variable domain (remainder filled in from reference TRBV19 and TRBJ2-7): DGGITQSPKYLFRKEGQNVTLSCEQNLNHDAMYWYRQDPGQGLRLIYYSQIVNDFQKGDIAEGYSVSREKKESFPLTVTSAQKNPTAFYLCASGRTGTSGTFYEQYFGPGTRLTVT.

V usage is TRBV19 and J usage is TRBJ2-1, with unresolved D. This CDR3 is 11 amino acids long. The germline V gene has CDR1 LNHDA and CDR2 SQIVND (reference sequence). The V end was cut by 2 bases, the J end by 6 bases, with 2 bases between. In DNA form, the CDR3 reads TGTGCCAGTAGTATAAGCAATGAGCAGTTCTTC. As protein: CASSISNEQFF.

The CDR3 region is CRDSSGANVLTF. CDR3 bases: TGCAGGGACAGTTCTGGGGCCAACGTCCTGACTTTC. This chain uses TRBV20-1 with TRBJ2-6; possible D gene TRBD1, 6 bases. Germline CDR1 DFQATT, CDR2 SNEGSKA (reference sequence). The CDR3 extends over 12 amino acids.

The V call is TRBV5-6, the J call TRBJ1-1, with TRBD1 as a possible D gene (5 bases). V gave up 4 bases and J gave up 1 base, with 8 bases separating them. Looked up from germline, CDR1 is SGHDT and CDR2 is YYEEEE. The CDR3 covers 13 residues. CDR3 coding DNA: TGTGCCAGCAGCCACGGACAGAACACTGAAGCTTTCTTT. Translating it yields CASSHGQNTEAFF. Full variable domain (outside the CDR3, taken from reference TRBV5-6 and TRBJ1-1): DAGVTQSPTHLIKTRGQQVTLRCSPKSGHDTVSWYQQALGQGPQFIFQYYEEEERQRGNFPDRFSGHQFPNYSSELNVNALLLGDSALYLCASSHGQNTEAFFGQGTRLTVV.

The gene calls are TRBV20-1 and TRBJ1-2, with 7 bases identical to TRBD1. The germline V gene has CDR1 DFQATT and CDR2 SNEGSKA (reference sequence). The CDR3 spans 12 residues. The V gene end was trimmed by 5 bases and the J gene end by 3 bases; junction bases not matched to a gene: 3. The CDR3 sequence: CSASDRDYGYTF. The CDR3 DNA follows: TGCAGTGCTTCAGACAGGGACTATGGCTACACCTTC.

This clonotype has only one observation. The chain couples TRBV19 to TRBJ1-1; the D gene is possibly TRBD1 (6 bases). This CDR3 is built from 10 residues. Germline V gene data show CDR1 as LNHDA and CDR2 as SQIVND (reference sequence). V dropped 6 bases and J dropped 8 bases, with 7 bases sitting between them. CDR3 residues: CASSGTEAFF. DNA of the CDR3: TGTGCCAGTAGCGGGACAGAAGCTTTCTTT.

Comment on this clonotype: One end of the junction varies from germline; a read error may be responsible. In DNA form, the CDR3 reads TGTGCCAGTAGTGGGCCGGACTTC. Amino acid sequence: CASSGPDF. The chain uses TRBV19 and TRBJ2-1; D is unclear. The CDR3 is made up of 8 amino acids. The germline gives CDR1 LNHDA, CDR2 SQIVND (reference sequence).